This entry lists 22 T cell receptor beta chains sequenced from one sample in a study of blood T cell repertoires in COVID-19 (dated by TCRdb to 2019 to 2021). The library was obtained by the immunoSEQ multiplex PCR assay. TCRdb mirrors the immuneACCESS table, restricted to in-frame sequences. Some clones are absent from its copies; in checked studies, under half trace to an unresolved V gene, and the reason for the others is unknown. The sample yields under 200,000 clones; around 82% were counted once. Together, the top ten hold 4% to 6.5% of the sample. Sequencing was done on a sample of PBMCs or T cells enriched from blood (not recorded which). The receptors were sampled from a woman aged 55-69 years with acute COVID-19.

This chain uses TRBV7-8 with TRBJ2-7; TRBD1 is a possible D gene (6 bases). CDR3 length equals 15 residues. Trimming took 1 base from V and 0 from J, leaving 10 bases between them. Germline CDR1 is SGHVS and CDR2 is FQNEAQ. DNA for the CDR3: TGTGCCAGCAGCTTAGGCAGGGGCGGCTCCTACGAGCAGTACTTC. It translates to CASSLGRGGSYEQYF.

The V gene is TRBV5-4, the J gene TRBJ2-7; no reliable D call. V was clipped by 0 bases and J by 3 bases, with 10 bases between them. Germline CDR1 SGHNT, CDR2 YYREEE (reference sequence). The CDR3 spans 14 residues. The CDR3 spells CASSLGARSYEQYV. CDR3 in DNA: TGTGCCAGCAGCTTGGGTGCCCGCAGCTACGAGCAGTACGTC.

This clone was seen a single time. The chain employs TRBV7-6 and TRBJ2-1; 7 bases are a match to TRBD2. V lost 2 bases and J lost 4; bases outside the gene matches: 11. In germline, CDR1 is SGHVS, CDR2 FNYEAQ. CDR3 length: 17 amino acids. DNA for the CDR3: TGTGCCAGCAGCTTAATGGCGCCTAGCGGATCTTACAATGAGCAGTTCTTC. Its translation: CASSLMAPSGSYNEQFF.

This clone was recorded a few times. This chain connects TRBV4-3 to TRBJ2-5; TRBD2 matches at 8 bases. Germline V gene sequence: CDR1 LGHNA, CDR2 YSLEER. After removal of 2 bases from V and 0 bases from J, the junction contained 11 bases not matched to a gene. The CDR3 has 18 amino acids. The CDR3 is CASSQLSGGARYQETQYF. CDR3 nucleotide sequence: TGCGCCAGCAGCCAACTGAGCGGGGGAGCACGGTACCAAGAGACCCAGTACTTC.

The chain combines TRBV5-1 with TRBJ2-7; TRBD1 agrees at 7 bases. There are 14 residues in the CDR3. Germline loops: CDR1 SGHRS, CDR2 YFSETQ. Trimming at V came to 3 bases and at J to 6 bases, leaving 9 bases not matched to a gene. CDR3 in amino acids: CASSSGPGGLEQYV. In DNA form, the CDR3 reads TGCGCCAGCAGCTCGGGACCAGGGGGTCTCGAGCAGTACGTC.

V gene TRBV19 combines with J gene TRBJ2-1; possibly TRBD2 for D (5 bases). The V and J ends lost 5 bases and 0 bases respectively, with 8 bases between them. This CDR3 region has 14 residues. CDR1 and CDR2 from the germline V gene are LNHDA and SQIVND (reference sequence). CDR3: CASSRGASYNEQFF. The CDR3 nucleotides are TGTGCCAGTAGTCGGGGAGCCTCCTACAATGAGCAGTTCTTC.

J is TRBJ1-2 and V is TRBV7-9, with D unclear. This CDR3 is 12 amino acids long. The germline V and J ends were trimmed by 5 bases and 4 bases, with 8 bases remaining between them. Germline-derived CDR1 and CDR2 are SEHNR and FQNEAQ (reference sequence). The CDR3 loop reads CASSLDFYGYTF. Here the CDR3 DNA reads TGTGCCAGCAGCCTAGACTTCTATGGCTACACCTTC.

CDR3 DNA: TGTGCCAGCAGGCGACTAGCGGGAAGGTACGAGCAGTACTTC. Translation: CASRRLAGRYEQYF. This sequence joins TRBV11-2 and TRBJ2-7; 11 bases line up with TRBD2. Germline trimming cut 6 bases from V and 4 bases from J; bases unmatched to any gene: 5. The CDR3 sequence is 14 residues long. In germline, CDR1 is SGHAT, CDR2 FQNNGV.

The chain couples TRBV6-2 or TRBV6-3 to TRBJ1-1; D call uncertain. The CDR3 has 13 residues. V shed 5 bases and J shed 0 bases, with 7 bases lying between them. Germline assignment: CDR1 MNHEY and CDR2 SVGEGT. The CDR3 spells CASSTDLNTEAFF. In DNA, the CDR3 is TGTGCCAGCAGTACAGATTTGAACACTGAAGCTTTCTTT.

The chain combines TRBV18 with TRBJ2-1; 8 nucleotides align to TRBD1. Germline V gives CDR1 KGHSH, CDR2 LQKENI. Losses at the gene ends were 3 bases for V and 7 bases for J; bases not matched to a gene: 5. The CDR3 is made up of 14 amino acids. In nucleotides, the CDR3 is TGTGCCAGCTCACCGGGGACAGGACGGAATGAGCAGTTCTTC. Encoded protein: CASSPGTGRNEQFF.

CDR3 bases: TGTGCCAGCAGCCAACTTACTTGGGAAGCTTTCTTT. Amino acids: CASSQLTWEAFF. V usage is TRBV7-9 and J usage is TRBJ1-1; D gene unclear. Per the germline V gene, CDR1 is SEHNR and CDR2 is FQNEAQ (reference sequence). V was shortened by 5 bases and J by 8 bases, with 12 bases between the two germline ends. The CDR3 is 12 amino acids.

The chain joins TRBV19 to TRBJ2-2; 7 positions match TRBD2. V shed 3 bases, J shed 1 base, and the junction held 8 bases outside the gene matches. Germline CDR1 LNHDA, CDR2 SQIVND (reference sequence). This CDR3 is 17 amino acids long. The CDR3 spells CASSMSRGGGNTGELFF. For the CDR3, the DNA is TGTGCCAGTAGTATGAGTAGGGGCGGGGGGAACACCGGGGAGCTGTTTTTT.

The chain carries TRBV7-6 and TRBJ2-2; tentatively, D is TRBD2 (5 bases). With 7 bases removed from V and 7 bases from J, the gap between germline ends came to 22 bases. This CDR3 is built from 16 residues. The germline CDR1 and CDR2 sequences are SGHVS and FNYEAQ. The CDR3 protein is CASTLGVARQNGELFF. The CDR3 DNA reads as TGTGCCAGCACCTTGGGAGTAGCACGGCAAAACGGGGAGCTGTTTTTT.

This clone appeared once. V gene TRBV2 combines with J gene TRBJ1-3; possibly TRBD1 for D (6 bases). Germline V gives CDR1 SNHLY, CDR2 FYNNEI. The CDR3 runs to 15 residues. V lost 7 bases and J 8 bases, leaving 21 bases between the germline ends. CDR3 DNA sequence: TGTGCCAGCACCCTAGAGGGACAAGCGGCTTACACCATATATTTT. Translation: CASTLEGQAAYTIYF.

The genes are TRBV19 and TRBJ2-3; 8 bases line up with TRBD2. V lost 3 bases to trimming and J lost 3 bases; unmatched junction nucleotides: 5. The V gene's germline CDR1 is LNHDA and CDR2 SQIVND (reference sequence). The CDR3 spans 15 residues. CDR3 nucleotides: TGTGCCAGTAGTATGAAGAGCGGGAGAACAGATACGCAGTATTTT. It yields the protein CASSMKSGRTDTQYF.

The V and J genes are TRBV7-2 and TRBJ1-5; D is possibly TRBD1 (5 bases). CDR3 length: 14 amino acids. The ends were cut back, 0 bases at V and 6 bases at J, with 9 bases in the middle. The V gene's germline CDR1 is SGHTA and CDR2 FQGNSA. The CDR3 protein is CASSLAGGGQPQHF. The DNA for the CDR3 is TGTGCCAGCAGCTTAGCGGGGGGAGGTCAGCCCCAGCATTTT.

The chain has TRBV5-1 and TRBJ1-2; no firm D call. Germline V gene lookup returns CDR1 SGHRS and CDR2 YFSETQ. This CDR3 is built from 14 residues. With 7 bases removed from V and 3 bases from J, the gap between germline ends came to 16 bases. DNA for the CDR3: TGCGCCAGCCGGACTATGACGAGGGACTATGGCTACACCTTC. This translates into CASRTMTRDYGYTF.

V and J are TRBV29-1 and TRBJ2-4, with D uncertain. CDR3 length: 11 residues. Germline assignment: CDR1 SQVTM and CDR2 ANQGSEA. Trimming cost V 4 bases and J 7 bases, with 8 bases left between them. The CDR3 spells CSVADTNIQYF. Here the CDR3 DNA reads TGCAGCGTTGCTGACACCAACATTCAGTACTTC.

The V and J genes are TRBV10-1 and TRBJ2-3; 7 nucleotides match TRBD2. In germline, CDR1 is WNHNN, CDR2 SYGVQD (reference sequence). Trimming took 3 bases from V and 4 from J; bases not matched to a gene: 7. CDR3 length: 15 residues. Here the CDR3 DNA reads TGCGCCAGCAGTGAAAAGCGGGGAGGTTCAGATACGCAGTATTTT. Protein sequence: CASSEKRGGSDTQYF.

J is TRBJ2-3 and V is TRBV7-8, with 8 bases fitting TRBD2. The junction had 13 bases not matched to a gene; V was cut back by 4 bases and J by 4 bases. This CDR3 has 17 residues. Germline CDR1 and CDR2: SGHVS and FQNEAQ. The CDR3 here is CASSSLGRAGDPDTQYF. The CDR3 nucleotides read TGTGCCAGCAGCTCCCTCGGCAGAGCGGGAGACCCAGATACGCAGTATTTT.

The chain employs TRBV7-2 and TRBJ1-1; tentatively, D is TRBD1 (6 bases). Germline CDR1 is SGHTA and CDR2 is FQGNSA. Deletions cut 11 bases from V and 0 bases from J, with 13 bases between. The CDR3 length is 13 residues. The CDR3 sequence: CADRQDMNTEAFF. The CDR3 nucleotides are TGTGCCGATAGACAGGACATGAACACTGAAGCTTTCTTT. Full variable domain (remainder filled in from reference TRBV7-2 and TRBJ1-1): GAGVSQSPSNKVTEKGKDVELRCDPISGHTALYWYRQSLGQGLEFLIYFQGNSAPDKSGLPSDRFSAERTGGSVSTLTIQRTQQEDSAVYLCADRQDMNTEAFFGQGTRLTVV.

V and J are TRBV5-1 and TRBJ2-5, with D possibly being TRBD2 (5 bases). This CDR3 comprises 14 residues. V was shortened by 5 bases and J by 5 bases, with 16 bases between the two germline ends. Germline V CDR1 and CDR2: SGHRS, YFSETQ. The DNA for the CDR3 is TGCGCCAGCAGGGAGGTAGCTGGCAGGGAGACCCAGTACTTC. Amino acids: CASREVAGRETQYF.